A single sample is the source of the 30 T cell receptor beta chains below, sequenced in a study of blood T cell repertoires in COVID-19. Repertoires were generated with immunoSEQ multiplex PCR, while TCRdb's copy carries only in-frame clones and drops some. The sample holds fewer than 200,000 clones, about 87% seen once. Sequenced sample: peripheral blood. The source of these receptors is a woman in her sixties who had recovered from COVID-19.

The chain is built from TRBV21-1 and TRBJ2-5; the table assigns TRBD1, which was not confirmed against the DNA. TRBV21-1 is a known pseudogene. This CDR3 comprises 13 residues. CDR3 in DNA: TGTGCCAGCAGCTGGGACAGGGGAGAGACCCAGTACTTC. It yields the protein CASSWDRGETQYF.

The rearrangement links TRBV5-4 to TRBJ1-2, with 8 bases aligning to TRBD1. The V gene's germline CDR1 is SGHNT and CDR2 YYREEE (reference sequence). The CDR3 contains 12 residues. The trim removed 5 bases at V and 4 bases at J, leaving 1 base unmatched. CDR3 region: CASSDRGYGYTF. The CDR3 DNA sequence: TGTGCCAGCAGTGACAGGGGCTATGGCTACACCTTC.

This chain connects TRBV10-3 to TRBJ1-2, with 9 bases identical to TRBD1. The CDR3 totals 14 residues. Losses at the gene ends were 6 bases for V and 7 bases for J; bases not matched to a gene: 9. The germline V gene encodes CDR1 ENHRY and CDR2 SYGVKD. In DNA form, the CDR3 reads TGTGCCATCAGCCCCGACAGGGGGGCCTCTGGCTACACCTTC. Its translation is CAISPDRGASGYTF.

This chain joins TRBV5-6 and TRBJ1-6, with D tentatively TRBD1 (5 bases). The V gene's germline CDR1 is SGHDT and CDR2 YYEEEE. The length of the CDR3 is 14 residues. V lost 0 bases and J lost 12, with 13 bases in between. DNA of the CDR3: TGTGCCAGCAGCTTGGCGGGACTCGCAGAACCCCTCCACTTT. It yields the protein CASSLAGLAEPLHF. Filled out from reference TRBV5-6 and TRBJ1-6, the complete variable domain reads DAGVTQSPTHLIKTRGQQVTLRCSPKSGHDTVSWYQQALGQGPQFIFQYYEEEERQRGNFPDRFSGHQFPNYSSELNVNALLLGDSALYLCASSLAGLAEPLHFGNGTRLTVT.

The chain has TRBV3-1 (or the pseudogene TRBV3-2) and TRBJ1-1, with 8 bases fitting TRBD1. The V segment lost 1 base and the J segment 1 base; nucleotides outside the gene matches: 2. Germline loops: CDR1 LGHDT, CDR2 YNNKEL (reference sequence). This CDR3 region has 15 residues. This CDR3 reads CASSQGDRRNTEAFF. In nucleotides, the CDR3 is TGTGCCAGCAGCCAAGGGGACAGGAGGAACACTGAAGCTTTCTTT.

The chain uses TRBV5-4 and TRBJ1-3, with D tentatively TRBD1 (5 bases). Germline lookup yields CDR1 SGHNT and CDR2 YYREEE (reference sequence). The CDR3 sequence is 15 residues long. Between the trimmed V and J ends, which lost 5 bases and 0 bases, there was a span of 12 bases. CDR3 in amino acids: CASREGTSSGNTIYF. CDR3 nucleotide sequence: TGTGCCAGCAGAGAAGGGACTAGCTCTGGAAACACCATATATTTT.

J is TRBJ1-3 and V is TRBV25-1; D remains ambiguous. Germline lookup yields CDR1 MGHDK and CDR2 SYGVNS. Deletions cut 0 bases from V and 2 bases from J, with 8 bases between. The CDR3 has 15 amino acids. The CDR3, as DNA: TGTGCCAGCAGTGAATATAAATTTACTGGAAACACCATATATTTT. This translates into CASSEYKFTGNTIYF. Full variable domain (missing parts from reference TRBV25-1 and TRBJ1-3): EADIYQTPRYLVIGTGKKITLECSQTMGHDKMYWYQQDPGMELHLIHYSYGVNSTEKGDLSSESTVSRIRTEHFPLTLESARPSHTSQYLCASSEYKFTGNTIYFGEGSWLTVV.

This chain uses TRBV28 with TRBJ2-3; D may be TRBD2 (6 bases). Germline assignment: CDR1 MDHEN and CDR2 SYDVKM. The germline V and J ends were trimmed by 8 bases and 0 bases, with 18 bases remaining between them. This CDR3 is 16 amino acids long. The CDR3 region has the DNA TGTGCCAGCGCCGGGGGAGCCCTCCTAAGCACAGATACGCAGTATTTT. It encodes CASAGGALLSTDTQYF.

The chain combines TRBV5-1 with TRBJ2-5; D perhaps matches TRBD2 (7 bases). This CDR3 has 13 residues. V was trimmed by 4 bases and J by 5 bases, leaving 12 bases between them. CDR1 and CDR2 (germline): SGHRS, YFSETQ. CDR3 nucleotide sequence: TGCGCCAGCAGCGGGGGGGCCGGGGAGACCCAGTACTTC. This codes for CASSGGAGETQYF.

This clone has just one count. The chain employs TRBV27 and TRBJ2-3, with TRBD2 matching over 9 bases. This CDR3 contains 15 residues. Germline V CDR1 and CDR2: MNHEY, SMNVEV (reference sequence). Losses at the gene ends were 3 bases for V and 2 bases for J; bases not matched to a gene: 3. The CDR3 DNA follows: TGTGCCAGCAGTTTTCTAGCGGGGAACACAGATACGCAGTATTTT. This gives the protein CASSFLAGNTDTQYF.

The chain carries TRBV4-1 and TRBJ2-1; 12 positions match TRBD2. The CDR3 is 17 residues long. The V segment lost 1 base and the J segment 2 bases; nucleotides outside the gene matches: 3. Germline CDR1 MGHRA, CDR2 YSYEKL. CDR3: CASSQGTSGVAYNEQFF. Here the CDR3 DNA reads TGCGCCAGCAGCCAAGGGACTAGCGGGGTGGCCTACAATGAGCAGTTCTTC.

V and J are TRBV27 and TRBJ2-7; D is perhaps TRBD2 (7 bases). Per germline, CDR1 MNHEY and CDR2 SMNVEV (reference sequence). This CDR3 contains 16 residues. Trimming removed 0 bases from V and 3 bases from J, with 15 bases in between. CDR3 residues: CASSLSGGAGNYEQYF. CDR3 in DNA: TGTGCCAGCAGTTTATCGGGGGGGGCGGGGAACTACGAGCAGTACTTC.

The chain links TRBV5-1 to TRBJ2-5; TRBD1 matches at 12 bases. The CDR3 is 15 amino acids. The V gene's germline CDR1 is SGHRS and CDR2 YFSETQ. V dropped 4 bases and J dropped 5; count of bases not matched to a gene: 6. The CDR3 DNA reads as TGCGCCAGCAGCCCAGGGACAGGGGGCTGGGAGACCCAGTACTTC. This codes for CASSPGTGGWETQYF.

The chain combines TRBV23-1 with TRBJ1-5, with 7 bases identical to TRBD1. TRBV23-1 is an open reading frame, and its role is uncertain. Germline trimming cut 4 bases from V and 1 base from J; bases unmatched to any gene: 7. The CDR3 is 16 residues long. The CDR3 region has the DNA TGCGCCAGCAGTCCTAGACAGGGTTTGAGCAATCAGCCCCAGCATTTT. Protein sequence: CASSPRQGLSNQPQHF.

The V gene is TRBV6-2 or TRBV6-3, the J gene TRBJ2-7, with D possibly matching TRBD2 (6 bases). Germline V gene data show CDR1 as MNHEY and CDR2 as SVGEGT. The V end lost 4 bases, the J end lost 6 bases, and 13 bases lay between the germline ends. This CDR3 spans 13 amino acids. The CDR3 region is CASSSDYRREQYF. DNA of the CDR3: TGTGCCAGCAGTTCGGACTATCGACGCGAGCAGTACTTC.

The genes are TRBV7-9 and TRBJ1-6, with TRBD1 matching over 8 bases. The CDR3 covers 14 residues. Germline V lookup: CDR1 SEHNR, CDR2 FQNEAQ (reference sequence). V gave up 3 bases and J gave up 8 bases; unmatched junction bases: 3. This CDR3 reads CASSFGQGYSPLHF. The DNA of the CDR3 is TGTGCCAGCAGCTTCGGACAGGGCTATTCACCCCTCCACTTT.

The J gene is TRBJ2-3, the V gene TRBV9, with no clear D. This CDR3 has 14 residues. V dropped 0 bases and J dropped 5 bases, with 10 bases sitting between them. Germline CDR1 is SGDLS and CDR2 is YYNGEE. The CDR3 protein is CASSVENSRDTQYF. DNA of the CDR3: TGTGCCAGCAGCGTAGAAAACTCCCGAGATACGCAGTATTTT.

The genes are TRBV5-1 and TRBJ2-5; 12 bases map to TRBD1. The CDR3 length is 17 residues. The V gene's germline CDR1 is SGHRS and CDR2 YFSETQ. J gave up 5 bases and V 4 bases, and 12 bases lay outside the gene matches. The CDR3 region is CASSISPGQGAGETQYF. CDR3 DNA: TGCGCCAGCAGCATTTCCCCGGGACAGGGGGCCGGGGAGACCCAGTACTTC.

The gene calls are TRBV9 and TRBJ2-1, with TRBD1 as a possible D gene (5 bases). CDR1 and CDR2 from the germline V gene are SGDLS and YYNGEE. The CDR3 is 17 amino acids. V shed 0 bases and J shed 5 bases, with 18 bases lying between them. CDR3 loop: CASSVAHWSGSHNEQFF. Here the CDR3 DNA reads TGTGCCAGCAGCGTAGCCCACTGGTCAGGGTCTCACAATGAGCAGTTCTTC.

This rearrangement joins TRBV28 to TRBJ1-2; 11 nucleotides match TRBD1. V gave up 5 bases and J gave up 2 bases; unmatched junction bases: 7. CDR1 and CDR2 (germline): MDHEN, SYDVKM. The length of the CDR3 is 16 residues. In DNA, the CDR3 is TGTGCCAGCAGTCCCTGGACAGGGGGCTACAACTATGGCTACACCTTC. Translation: CASSPWTGGYNYGYTF.

The V and J genes are TRBV9 and TRBJ2-2; 8 positions match TRBD2. This CDR3 region has 15 residues. The germline V gene has CDR1 SGDLS and CDR2 YYNGEE. V shed 2 bases and J 5 bases; nucleotides not matched to a gene: 5. The CDR3 nucleotides read TGTGCCAGCAGCGTCACTAGCGGTGCAACCGGGGAGCTGTTTTTT. Translation: CASSVTSGATGELFF.

The V call is TRBV7-2, the J call TRBJ2-7; the match to TRBD2 covers 7 bases. V shed 2 bases and J 5 bases; nucleotides not matched to a gene: 12. CDR1 SGHTA and CDR2 FQGNSA come from the germline V gene. The CDR3 has 16 amino acids. The CDR3 region is CASSLNPGLPPDEQYF. CDR3 sequence (DNA): TGTGCCAGCAGCTTAAATCCGGGACTACCTCCGGACGAGCAGTACTTC.

This clone was recorded once. The J gene is TRBJ2-1, the V gene TRBV5-6, with a weak D call TRBD1 (5 bases). CDR1 and CDR2 (germline): SGHDT, YYEEEE. The CDR3 has 16 residues. The V end was cut by 3 bases, the J end by 3 bases, with 16 bases between. CDR3 in DNA: TGTGCCAGCAGCTCCACAGGAGCCCTCTACTACAATGAGCAGTTCTTC. It codes for CASSSTGALYYNEQFF.

V gene TRBV7-2 combines with J gene TRBJ2-1; the D gene is possibly TRBD2 (6 bases). Germline CDR1 reads SGHTA; CDR2 reads FQGNSA. V lost 5 bases and J 4 bases, leaving 21 bases between the germline ends. This CDR3 region has 17 residues. CDR3 in DNA: TGTGCCAGCAGCCAAGGAGGGGCCATCCCATCTTACAATGAGCAGTTCTTC. This codes for CASSQGGAIPSYNEQFF.

V and J are TRBV4-1 and TRBJ2-1; D is possibly TRBD2 (6 bases). This CDR3 has 16 residues. Trimming stripped 1 base from V and 5 bases from J, with 15 bases between. Germline V lookup: CDR1 MGHRA, CDR2 YSYEKL. The CDR3 is CASSQGTSLMDNEQFF. The CDR3, as DNA: TGCGCCAGCAGCCAAGGTACTAGCCTAATGGACAATGAGCAGTTCTTC.

The chain combines TRBV12-3 or TRBV12-4 with TRBJ2-2; weak D call: TRBD1 (5 bases). The CDR3 has 12 amino acids. V lost 5 bases and J lost 7, with 8 bases in between. CDR3 amino acids: CASSPDSGELFF. The CDR3 bases are TGTGCCAGCAGTCCCGACAGCGGGGAGCTGTTTTTT.

The chain carries TRBV6-1 and TRBJ1-6; D unclear. Germline values: CDR1 MNHNS, CDR2 SASEGT. The CDR3 is made up of 12 amino acids. V lost 3 bases, J lost 10 bases, and 7 bases lay in between. CDR3 nucleotides: TGTGCCAGCAGTGACGGGAACTCACCCCTCCACTTT. Translation gives CASSDGNSPLHF.

This rearrangement joins TRBV7-9 to TRBJ2-1, with 7 bases aligning to TRBD2. CDR3 length equals 15 residues. Germline V CDR1 and CDR2: SEHNR, FQNEAQ (reference sequence). J was trimmed by 8 bases and V by 5 bases; bases with no gene match: 12. The CDR3 loop is CASSQAGRVWDEQFF. The CDR3 DNA is TGTGCCAGCAGCCAAGCGGGGAGGGTCTGGGATGAGCAGTTCTTC.

The rearrangement joins TRBV19 to TRBJ2-3; D gene uncertain. Germline values: CDR1 LNHDA, CDR2 SQIVND (reference sequence). The CDR3 spans 16 residues. V lost 5 bases, J lost 0 bases, and 15 bases lay in between. The DNA of the CDR3 is TGTGCCAGTAGTTCCCGTTCCCAGACTAGCACAGATACGCAGTATTTT. This codes for CASSSRSQTSTDTQYF. The full variable domain, in which reference TRBV19 and TRBJ2-3 provide the parts outside the CDR3, is DGGITQSPKYLFRKEGQNVTLSCEQNLNHDAMYWYRQDPGQGLRLIYYSQIVNDFQKGDIAEGYSVSREKKESFPLTVTSAQKNPTAFYLCASSSRSQTSTDTQYFGPGTRLTVL.

V and J are TRBV5-1 and TRBJ2-7; the match to TRBD2 covers 11 bases. The CDR3 length is 14 residues. Losses at the gene ends were 8 bases for V and 4 bases for J; bases not matched to a gene: 8. Per germline, CDR1 SGHRS and CDR2 YFSETQ. CDR3 loop: CASRSGLAGYEQYF. CDR3 nucleotide sequence: TGCGCCAGTCGTTCAGGACTAGCGGGTTACGAGCAGTACTTC.